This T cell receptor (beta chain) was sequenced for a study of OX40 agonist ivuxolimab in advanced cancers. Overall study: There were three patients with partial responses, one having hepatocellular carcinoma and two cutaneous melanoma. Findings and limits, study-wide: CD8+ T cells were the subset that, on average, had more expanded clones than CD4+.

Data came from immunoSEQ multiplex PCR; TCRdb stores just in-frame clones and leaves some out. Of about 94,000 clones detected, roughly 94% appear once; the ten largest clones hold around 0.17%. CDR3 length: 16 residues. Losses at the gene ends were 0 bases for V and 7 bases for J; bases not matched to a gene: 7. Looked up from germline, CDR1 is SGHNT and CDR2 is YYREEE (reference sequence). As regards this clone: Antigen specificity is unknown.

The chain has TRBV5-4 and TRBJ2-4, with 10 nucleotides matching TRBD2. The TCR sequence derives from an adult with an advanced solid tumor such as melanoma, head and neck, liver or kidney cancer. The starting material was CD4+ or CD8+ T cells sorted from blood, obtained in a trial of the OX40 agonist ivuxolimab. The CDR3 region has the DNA TGTGCCAGCAGCTTGGATCCAGCGGGGGGGCCGAACATTCAGTACTTC. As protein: CASSLDPAGGPNIQYF.